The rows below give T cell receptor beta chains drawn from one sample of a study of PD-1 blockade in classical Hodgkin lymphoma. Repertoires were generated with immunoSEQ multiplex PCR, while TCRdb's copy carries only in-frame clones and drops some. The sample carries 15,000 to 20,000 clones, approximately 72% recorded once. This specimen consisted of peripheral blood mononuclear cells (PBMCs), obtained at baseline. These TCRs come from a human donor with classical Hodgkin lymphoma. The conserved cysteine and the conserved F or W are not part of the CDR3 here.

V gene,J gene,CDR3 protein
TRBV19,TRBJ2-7,ASSTGAHSYEQY
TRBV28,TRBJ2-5,ASSRGRGRLPETQY
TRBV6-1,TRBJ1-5,ASSDRVGNQPQH
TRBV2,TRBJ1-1,ASSRGQPEAF
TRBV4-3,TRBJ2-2,ASSQDIIAGGTGELF
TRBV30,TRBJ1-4,AGDRATNEKLF
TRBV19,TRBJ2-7,ASSRTAGSYEQY
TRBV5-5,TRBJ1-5,ASSPLQGGNQPQH
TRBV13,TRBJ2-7,ASSLPSGVDSYEQY
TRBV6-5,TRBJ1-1,ASQGGYTEAF